The source of this T cell receptor beta chain is a study of T cell changes during pregnancy in multiple sclerosis. The assay was immunoSEQ multiplex PCR, and TCRdb's table has in-frame clones only and misses some. This repertoire shows about 110,000 clones, around 92% found once; its top ten account for less than 0.9%. Germline values: CDR1 WSHSY, CDR2 SAAADI. This CDR3 is built from 19 residues. V shed 0 bases, J shed 1 base, and the junction held 14 bases outside the gene matches. The specimen comprised peripheral blood, sampled in the third trimester of pregnancy. This chain joins TRBV10-2 and TRBJ2-5; 7 bases agree with TRBD2. This TCR was recovered from a female donor in good health, enrolled as a control in a pregnancy study. The CDR3 is CASSESGRYELGFQETQYF. The CDR3 coding sequence is TGCGCCAGCAGTGAGTCCGGGAGGTACGAGCTGGGGTTCCAAGAGACCCAGTACTTC.